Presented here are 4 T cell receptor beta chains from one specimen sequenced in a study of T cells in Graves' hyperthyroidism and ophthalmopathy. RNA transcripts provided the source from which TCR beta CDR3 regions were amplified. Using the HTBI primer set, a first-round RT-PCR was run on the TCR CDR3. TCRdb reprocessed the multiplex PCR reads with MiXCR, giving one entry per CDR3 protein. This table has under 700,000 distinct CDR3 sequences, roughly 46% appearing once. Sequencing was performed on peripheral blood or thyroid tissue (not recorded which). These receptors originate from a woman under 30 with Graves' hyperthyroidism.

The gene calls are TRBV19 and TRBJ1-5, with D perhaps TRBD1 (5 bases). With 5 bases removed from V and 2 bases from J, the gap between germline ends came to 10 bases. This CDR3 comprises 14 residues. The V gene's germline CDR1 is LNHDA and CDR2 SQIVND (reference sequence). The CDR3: CASSYGAGNQPQHF. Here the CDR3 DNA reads TGTGCCAGTAGTTATGGGGCAGGCAATCAGCCCCAGCATTTT.

The CDR3 protein is CASSQVSGQASYEQYF. The CDR3 DNA reads TGTGCCAGCAGCCAAGTTTCCGGACAGGCATCCTACGAGCAGTACTTC. The chain is built from TRBV7-9 and TRBJ2-7, with TRBD1 matching 7 bases. CDR1 is SEHNR, CDR2 FQNEAQ, per germline (reference sequence). The J segment lost 1 base and the V segment lost 5 bases, leaving 11 bases of the junction unmatched. The CDR3 runs to 16 residues.

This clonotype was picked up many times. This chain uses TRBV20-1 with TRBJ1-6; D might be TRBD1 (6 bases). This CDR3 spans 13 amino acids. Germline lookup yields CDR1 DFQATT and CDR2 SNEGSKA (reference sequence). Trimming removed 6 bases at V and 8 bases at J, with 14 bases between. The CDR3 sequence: CSAIQGLDSPLHF. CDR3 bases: TGCAGTGCCATCCAGGGGCTGGATTCACCCCTCCACTTT.

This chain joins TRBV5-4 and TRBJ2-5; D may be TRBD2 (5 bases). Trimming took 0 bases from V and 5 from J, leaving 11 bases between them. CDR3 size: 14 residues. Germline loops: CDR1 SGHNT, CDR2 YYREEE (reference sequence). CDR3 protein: CASSLGATSETQYF. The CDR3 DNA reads TGTGCCAGCAGCTTGGGAGCCACTAGTGAGACCCAGTACTTC.